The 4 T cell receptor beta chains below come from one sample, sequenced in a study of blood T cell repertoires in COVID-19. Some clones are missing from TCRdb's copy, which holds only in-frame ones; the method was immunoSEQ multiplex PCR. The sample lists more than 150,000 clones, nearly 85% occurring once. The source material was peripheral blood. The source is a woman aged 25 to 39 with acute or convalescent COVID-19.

CDR3 amino acids: CASSTTRQGKGQPQHF. DNA for the CDR3: TGTGCCAGCAGTACCACTAGACAGGGGAAGGGACAGCCCCAGCATTTT. The gene calls are TRBV28 and TRBJ1-5; TRBD1 matches at 8 bases. CDR1 MDHEN and CDR2 SYDVKM come from the germline V gene. With 5 bases clipped from V and 7 bases from J, the junction kept 13 bases outside the gene matches. The CDR3 has 16 amino acids.

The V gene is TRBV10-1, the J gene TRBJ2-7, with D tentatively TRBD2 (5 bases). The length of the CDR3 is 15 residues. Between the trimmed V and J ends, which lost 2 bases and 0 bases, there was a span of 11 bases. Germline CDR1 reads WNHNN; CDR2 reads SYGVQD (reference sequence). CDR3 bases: TGCGCCAGCAGTGAGAACCGGGGTGTCTCCTACGAGCAGTACTTC. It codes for CASSENRGVSYEQYF.

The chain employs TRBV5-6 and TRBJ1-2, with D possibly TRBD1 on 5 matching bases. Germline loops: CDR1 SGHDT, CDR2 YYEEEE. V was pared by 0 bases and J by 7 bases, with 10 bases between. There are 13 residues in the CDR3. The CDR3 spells CASSLVGRIGYTF. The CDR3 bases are TGTGCCAGCAGCTTGGTGGGGCGGATTGGCTACACCTTC.

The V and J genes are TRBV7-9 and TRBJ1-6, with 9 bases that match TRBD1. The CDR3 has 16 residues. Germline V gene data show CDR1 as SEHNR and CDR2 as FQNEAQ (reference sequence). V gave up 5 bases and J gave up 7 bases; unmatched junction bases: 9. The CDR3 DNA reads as TGTGCCAGCAGCCGGATACGGGACAGGGCAAATTCACCCCTCCACTTT. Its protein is CASSRIRDRANSPLHF.